This T cell receptor (beta chain) was captured by sequencing in a study of T-cell reconstitution after alpha-beta-depleted transplantation in children. A word on this clonotype: Its antigen is as yet unknown.

General study results and limits: Several patients had high TCRbeta diversity at day 60; it came from surviving recipient T cells and thymic progenitors.

TCRbeta library preparation incorporated unique molecular identifiers. One entry per CDR3 protein, called by TCRdb with MiXCR from the PCR reads. The table includes about 420,000 distinct CDR3 sequences, around 16% detected once. Trimming pared 0 bases from V and 3 bases from J, leaving 13 bases between. CDR3 length: 16 residues. The germline gives CDR1 SGDLS, CDR2 YYNGEE. The V and J genes are TRBV9 and TRBJ2-1; a possible D gene is TRBD1 (5 bases). The sample here was PBMCs, mostly from graft donor cells, taken 360 days after TCRalphabeta/CD19-depleted stem cell transplant. The clonotype originates from a boy less than two years old who had a stem cell transplant for Wiskott-Aldrich syndrome, so the T cells may come from the graft donor. This CDR3 reads CASSVDLDRFYNEQFF. The DNA of the CDR3 is TGTGCCAGCAGCGTAGACCTCGACAGATTCTACAATGAGCAGTTCTTC.